This TCR beta chain was retrieved from a study of T-cell reconstitution after alpha-beta-depleted transplantation in children. The TCRbeta library was prepared with unique molecular identifiers. In TCRdb, the PCR reads were re-called with MiXCR into one record per CDR3 protein. Of around 440,000 distinct CDR3 sequences in the sample, over 9.5% were seen once. Trimming took 1 base from V and 5 from J; bases not matched to a gene: 10. This CDR3 has 17 residues. This clonotype appeared many times. This TCR came from a child under 10 years old with inherited bone marrow failure, due to receive a stem cell transplant. The chain employs TRBV12-3 or TRBV12-4 and TRBJ2-1; 8 bases align to TRBD2. Sample: PBMCs, taken before TCRalphabeta/CD19-depleted stem cell transplant. CDR3 loop: CASSLDVFSGVDNEQFF. Here the CDR3 DNA reads TGTGCCAGCAGTTTAGACGTATTTAGCGGGGTAGACAATGAGCAGTTCTTC.